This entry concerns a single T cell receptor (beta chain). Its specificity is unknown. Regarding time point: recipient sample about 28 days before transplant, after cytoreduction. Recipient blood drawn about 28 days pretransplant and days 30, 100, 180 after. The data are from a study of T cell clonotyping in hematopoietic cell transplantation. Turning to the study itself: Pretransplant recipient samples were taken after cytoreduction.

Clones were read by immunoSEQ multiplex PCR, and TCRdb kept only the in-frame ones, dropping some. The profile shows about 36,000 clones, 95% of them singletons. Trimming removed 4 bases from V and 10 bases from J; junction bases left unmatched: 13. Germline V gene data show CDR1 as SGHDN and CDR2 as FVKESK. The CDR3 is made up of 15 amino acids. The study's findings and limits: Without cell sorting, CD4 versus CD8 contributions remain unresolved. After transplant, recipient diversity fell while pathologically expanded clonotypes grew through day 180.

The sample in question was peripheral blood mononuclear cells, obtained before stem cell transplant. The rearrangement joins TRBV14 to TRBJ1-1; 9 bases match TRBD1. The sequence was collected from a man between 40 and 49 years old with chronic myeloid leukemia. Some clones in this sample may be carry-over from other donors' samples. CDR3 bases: TGTGCCAGCAGCCTATCGGACAGGGGAAATTCTAGAGCTTTCTTT. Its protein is CASSLSDRGNSRAFF.